This TCR beta chain was recorded in a study of T cell repertoires in cytomegalovirus infection. The overall study: Public TCR beta signatures provided an indication of both CMV infection and a matching HLA type.

Broader study findings: There were carriers of CMV plus the relevant HLA, and cumulative public TCR beta family frequency identified them.

Germline CDR1 LGHDT, CDR2 YNNKEL (reference sequence). Trimming removed 4 bases at V and 6 bases at J, with 16 bases between. The CDR3 has 15 amino acids. Details on this clonotype: Its target is unknown.

TCRdb independently ran MiXCR on the reads; one entry per CDR3 protein. The sample has 60,000 to 80,000 distinct CDR3 sequences; 20% to 25% are singletons. The source is a human donor in good health (CMV status not recorded). Some clones in this sample may be carry-over from other donors' samples. Sequenced material: CD8+ T cells from cultured PBMCs, taken from culture after CMV antigen stimulation. V gene TRBV3-1 combines with J gene TRBJ2-4, with D perhaps assigned TRBD1 or TRBD2 (5 bases each). The CDR3 DNA sequence: TGTGCCAGCAGCCCCACGAGGGGTCCGGGAAACATTCAGTACTTC. Translation gives CASSPTRGPGNIQYF.